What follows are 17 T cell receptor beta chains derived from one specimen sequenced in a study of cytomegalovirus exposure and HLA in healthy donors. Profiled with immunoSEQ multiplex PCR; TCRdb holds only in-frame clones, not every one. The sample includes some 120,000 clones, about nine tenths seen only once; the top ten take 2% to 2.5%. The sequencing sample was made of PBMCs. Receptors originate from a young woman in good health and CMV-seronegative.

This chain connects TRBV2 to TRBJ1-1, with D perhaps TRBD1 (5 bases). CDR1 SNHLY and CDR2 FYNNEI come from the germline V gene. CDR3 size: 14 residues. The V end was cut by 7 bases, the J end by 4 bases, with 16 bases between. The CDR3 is CASTGGTRVTEAFF. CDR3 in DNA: TGTGCCAGCACTGGGGGGACTAGAGTCACTGAAGCTTTCTTT.

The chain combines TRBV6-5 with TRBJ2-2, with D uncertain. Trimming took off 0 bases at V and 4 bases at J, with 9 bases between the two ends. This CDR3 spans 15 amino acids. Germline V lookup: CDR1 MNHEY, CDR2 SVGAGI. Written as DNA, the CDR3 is TGTGCCAGCAGTTACTCATTTACTTCCACCGGGGAGCTGTTTTTT. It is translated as CASSYSFTSTGELFF.

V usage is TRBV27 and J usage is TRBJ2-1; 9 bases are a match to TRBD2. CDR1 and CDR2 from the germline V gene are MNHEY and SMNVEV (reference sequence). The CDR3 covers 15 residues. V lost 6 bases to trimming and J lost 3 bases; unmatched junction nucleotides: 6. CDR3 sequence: CASRGSGSFYNEQFF. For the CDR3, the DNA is TGTGCCAGCAGGGGTAGCGGGAGTTTCTACAATGAGCAGTTCTTC.

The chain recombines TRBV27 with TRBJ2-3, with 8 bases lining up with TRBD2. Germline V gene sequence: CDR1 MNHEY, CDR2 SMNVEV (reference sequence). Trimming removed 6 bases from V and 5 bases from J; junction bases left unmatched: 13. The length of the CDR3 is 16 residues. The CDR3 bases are TGTGCCAGCAGGACCGGAGGGCTAGCGGGCCGAGATACGCAGTATTTT. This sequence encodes CASRTGGLAGRDTQYF.

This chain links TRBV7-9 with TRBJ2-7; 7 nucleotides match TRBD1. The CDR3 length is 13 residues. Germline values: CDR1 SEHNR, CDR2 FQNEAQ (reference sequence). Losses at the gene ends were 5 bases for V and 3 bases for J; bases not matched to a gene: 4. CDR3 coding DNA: TGTGCCAGCAGCCCGGGACAGAACTACGAGCAGTACTTC. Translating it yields CASSPGQNYEQYF. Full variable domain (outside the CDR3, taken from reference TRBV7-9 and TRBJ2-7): DTGVSQNPRHKITKRGQNVTFRCDPISEHNRLYWYRQTLGQGPEFLTYFQNEAQLEKSRLLSDRFSAERPKGSFSTLEIQRTEQGDSAMYLCASSPGQNYEQYFGPGTRLTVT.

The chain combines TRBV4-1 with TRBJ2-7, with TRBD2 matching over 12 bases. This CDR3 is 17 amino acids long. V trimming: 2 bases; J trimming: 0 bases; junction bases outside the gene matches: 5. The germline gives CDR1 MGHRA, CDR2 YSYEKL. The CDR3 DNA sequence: TGCGCCAGCAGCCAACAGGGACTAGCGGGTCCCTCCTACGAGCAGTACTTC. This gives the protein CASSQQGLAGPSYEQYF.

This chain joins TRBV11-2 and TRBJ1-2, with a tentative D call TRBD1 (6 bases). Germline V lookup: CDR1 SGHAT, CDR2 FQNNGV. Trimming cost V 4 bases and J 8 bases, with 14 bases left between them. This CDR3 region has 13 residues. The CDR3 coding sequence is TGTGCCAGCAGCTCCCGGACAGAGGGAGGCTACACCTTC. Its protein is CASSSRTEGGYTF. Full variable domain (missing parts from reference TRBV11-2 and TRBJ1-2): EAGVAQSPRYKIIEKRQSVAFWCNPISGHATLYWYQQILGQGPKLLIQFQNNGVVDDSQLPKDRFSAERLKGVDSTLKIQPAKLEDSAVYLCASSSRTEGGYTFGSGTRLTVV.

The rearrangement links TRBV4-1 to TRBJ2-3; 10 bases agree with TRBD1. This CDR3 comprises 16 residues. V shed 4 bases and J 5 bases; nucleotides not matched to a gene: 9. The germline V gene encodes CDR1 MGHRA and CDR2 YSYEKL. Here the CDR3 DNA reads TGCGCCAGCAGCCGAGCGGGACAGGGGATTGGAGATACGCAGTATTTT. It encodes CASSRAGQGIGDTQYF.

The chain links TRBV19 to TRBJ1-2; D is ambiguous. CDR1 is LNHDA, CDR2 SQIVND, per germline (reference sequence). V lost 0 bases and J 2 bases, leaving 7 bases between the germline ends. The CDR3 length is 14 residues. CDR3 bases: TGTGCCAGTAGTATAGACGGCGGCAACTATGGCTACACCTTC. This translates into CASSIDGGNYGYTF.

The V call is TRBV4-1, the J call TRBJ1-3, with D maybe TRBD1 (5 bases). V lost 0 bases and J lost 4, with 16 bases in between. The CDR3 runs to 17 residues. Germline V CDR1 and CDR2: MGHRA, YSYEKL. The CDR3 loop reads CASSQDGGALSGNTIYF. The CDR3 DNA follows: TGCGCCAGCAGCCAAGACGGGGGAGCACTCTCAGGAAACACCATATATTTT.

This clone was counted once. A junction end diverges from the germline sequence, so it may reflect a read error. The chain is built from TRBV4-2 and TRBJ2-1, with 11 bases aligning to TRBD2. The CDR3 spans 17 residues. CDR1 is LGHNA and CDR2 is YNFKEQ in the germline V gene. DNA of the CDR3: TGTGCCAGCAACCAAGCTTTAGCGGGAGGGCCCTACAATGAGCAGTTCTTC. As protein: CASNQALAGGPYNEQFF.

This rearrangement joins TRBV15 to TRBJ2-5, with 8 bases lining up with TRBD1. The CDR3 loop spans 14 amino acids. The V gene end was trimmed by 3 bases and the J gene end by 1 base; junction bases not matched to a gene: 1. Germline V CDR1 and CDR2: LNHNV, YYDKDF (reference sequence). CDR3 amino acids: CATSRDRAQETQYF. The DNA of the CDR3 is TGTGCCACCAGCAGGGACAGGGCCCAAGAGACCCAGTACTTC.

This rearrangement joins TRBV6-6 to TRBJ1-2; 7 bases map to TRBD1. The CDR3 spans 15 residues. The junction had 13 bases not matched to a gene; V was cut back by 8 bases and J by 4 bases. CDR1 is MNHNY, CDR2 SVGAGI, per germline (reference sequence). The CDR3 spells CASGTSRDRFYGYTF. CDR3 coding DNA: TGTGCCAGCGGAACTAGCCGGGACAGATTCTATGGCTACACCTTC.

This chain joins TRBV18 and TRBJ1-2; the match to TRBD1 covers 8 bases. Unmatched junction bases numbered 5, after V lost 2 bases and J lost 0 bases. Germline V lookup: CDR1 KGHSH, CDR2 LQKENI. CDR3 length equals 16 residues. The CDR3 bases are TGTGCCAGCTCACCAGAAAACAGGGGGTCTAACTATGGCTACACCTTC. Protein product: CASSPENRGSNYGYTF.

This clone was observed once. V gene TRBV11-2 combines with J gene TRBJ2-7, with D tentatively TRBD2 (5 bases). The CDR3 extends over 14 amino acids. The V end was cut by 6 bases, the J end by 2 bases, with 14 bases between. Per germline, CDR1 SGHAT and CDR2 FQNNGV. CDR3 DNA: TGTGCCAGCAGACCTGGAGCGGTTACCTACGAGCAGTACTTC. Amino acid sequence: CASRPGAVTYEQYF.

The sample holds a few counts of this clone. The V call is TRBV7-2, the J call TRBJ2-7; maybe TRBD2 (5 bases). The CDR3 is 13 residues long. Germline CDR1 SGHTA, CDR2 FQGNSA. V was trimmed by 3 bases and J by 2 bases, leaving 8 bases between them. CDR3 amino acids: CASSFSGPYEQYF. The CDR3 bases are TGTGCCAGCAGCTTCAGCGGCCCCTACGAGCAGTACTTC.

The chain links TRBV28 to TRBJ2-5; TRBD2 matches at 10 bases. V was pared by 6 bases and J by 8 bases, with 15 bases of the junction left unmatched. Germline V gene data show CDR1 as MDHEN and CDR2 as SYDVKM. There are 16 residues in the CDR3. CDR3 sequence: CASSSAASGRRITQYF. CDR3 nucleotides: TGTGCCAGCAGCTCCGCGGCTAGCGGGAGAAGGATCACCCAGTACTTC.